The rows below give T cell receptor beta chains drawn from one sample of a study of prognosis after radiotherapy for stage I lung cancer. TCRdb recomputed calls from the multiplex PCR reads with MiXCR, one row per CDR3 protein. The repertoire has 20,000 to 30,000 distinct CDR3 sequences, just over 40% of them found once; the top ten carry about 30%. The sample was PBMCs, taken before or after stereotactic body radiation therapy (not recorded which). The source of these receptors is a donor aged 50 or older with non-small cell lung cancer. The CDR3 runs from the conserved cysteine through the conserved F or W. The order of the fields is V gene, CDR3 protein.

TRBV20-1 CSASGGRNQPQHF
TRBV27 CASSFRAQPNPNYSGANVLTF
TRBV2 CASRDRGQGSYEQYF
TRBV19 CASSIDRGLQPQHF
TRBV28 CASSPGSTRGYTF
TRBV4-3 CASSQARDRRELFF
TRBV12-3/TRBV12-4 CAGSLGYSSQTPLHF
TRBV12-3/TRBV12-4 CASSPGNQPQHF
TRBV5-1 CASSLTGQDLMGGQYF
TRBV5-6 CASSLGDTGRHQHF
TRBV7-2 CASSSPIYSNQPQHF
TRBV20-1 CSAELGLPGLAGETQYF
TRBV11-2 CASSLAGTLYNEQFF
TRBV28 CASPPSTGINTEAFF
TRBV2 CASSDGRNTEAFF
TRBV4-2 CASSQVATSGNTIYF
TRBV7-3 CASSSGEGTEAFF
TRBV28 CASSSMGYEQYF
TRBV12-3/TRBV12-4 CASSWANSPLHF
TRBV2 CASSERLRGGAFMNEQFF
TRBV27 CASSLDLAGEGTDTQYF
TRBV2 CASSEETGLSNYGYTF
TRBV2 CASRPTGGESWKPQHF
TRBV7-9 CASSFGDVTFNEQFF
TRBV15 CATSKANYGYTF
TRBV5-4 CASSTRLAGGDTDTQYF
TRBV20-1 CSAPYVPGQGVYGYTF
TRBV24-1 CATSDLGLAGGNTGELFF
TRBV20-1 CSASGTLTYEQYF
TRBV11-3 CASSLEGRLNNEQFF
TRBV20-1 CSARGTSENIQYF
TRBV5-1 CASSRTGDDDNEQFF
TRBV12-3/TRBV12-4 CASGKKSRGLAGAGGTQYF
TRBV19 CASYGLNSNQPQHF
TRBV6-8 CASTQGTEAFF